Listed here is a single TCR delta chain. The protein in TCRdb stems from a much larger clone and differs at residue 7 from this DNA's translation, likely a read error; here the protein is translated from the DNA. TCRdb re-called the RT-PCR reads via CATT. The data contain some 2,900 delta-chain clones, 3.1% of them seen just once; the ten biggest clones take up about two fifths. The sample is drawn from a study of gamma-delta T cells after stem cell transplantation. The J segment lost 7 bases and the V segment lost 1 base, leaving 16 bases of the junction unmatched. Germline CDR1 GEAIGNYY, CDR2 EKD. The CDR3 loop spans 18 amino acids.

Sequencing used gamma-delta T cells. This chain connects TRDV2 to TRDJ2; 8 bases are shared with TRDD3. The receptor was derived from a human donor. It is not recorded whose cells these are; they may come from a transplant donor. CDR3 sequence (DNA): TGTGCCTGTGACACGTTGGGGACTGGGGGTCCTTTTAGAGCACAACTCTTCTTT. This gives the protein CACDTLGTGGPFRAQLFF.